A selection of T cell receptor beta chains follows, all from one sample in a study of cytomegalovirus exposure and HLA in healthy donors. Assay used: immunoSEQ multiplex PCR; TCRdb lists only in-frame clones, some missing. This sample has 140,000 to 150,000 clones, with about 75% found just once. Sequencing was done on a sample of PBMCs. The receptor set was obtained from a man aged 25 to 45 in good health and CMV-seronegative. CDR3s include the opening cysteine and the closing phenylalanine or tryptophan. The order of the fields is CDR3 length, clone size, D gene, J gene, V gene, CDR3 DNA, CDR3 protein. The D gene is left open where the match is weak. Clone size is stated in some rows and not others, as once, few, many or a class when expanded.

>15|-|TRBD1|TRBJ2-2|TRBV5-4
TGTGCCAGCAGCTCGGGGACAGCATTCACCGGGGAGCTGTTTTTT
CASSSGTAFTGELFF
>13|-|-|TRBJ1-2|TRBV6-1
TGTGCCATCAACGGACTAGGTCTTGATGGCTACACCTTC
CAINGLGLDGYTF
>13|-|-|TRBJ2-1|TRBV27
TGTGCCAGCGGGCAACAGGGGAGGAATGAGCAGTTCTTC
CASGQQGRNEQFF
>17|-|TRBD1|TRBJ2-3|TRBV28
TGTGCCAGCAGTCGACCCCCGGACAGGGGGCTTGCAGATACGCAGTATTTT
CASSRPPDRGLADTQYF
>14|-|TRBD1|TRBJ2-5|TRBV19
TGTGCCAGTAGAGGGGGCTCCCAACAAGAGACCCAGTACTTC
CASRGGSQQETQYF
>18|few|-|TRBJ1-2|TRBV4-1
TGCGCCAGCAGCCAAGGGGGAGGTAGAGGGAGGGTGCACTATGGCTACACCTTC
CASSQGGGRGRVHYGYTF
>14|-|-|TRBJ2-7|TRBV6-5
TGTGCCAGTTCCGGAGGGGACTTTTCCTACGAGCAGTACTTC
CASSGGDFSYEQYF
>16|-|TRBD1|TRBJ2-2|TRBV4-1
TGCGCCAGCAGCCAAGGTCCAAGAGACAGGGTCGGGGAGCTGTTTTTT
CASSQGPRDRVGELFF
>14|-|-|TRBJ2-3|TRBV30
TGTGCCTGGAGTGTGGGGGGAGGCACAGATACGCAGTATTTT
CAWSVGGGTDTQYF
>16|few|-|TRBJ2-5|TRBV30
TGTGCCTGGAGTACCTCGGAGTTAGGGGGTGAGGAGACCCAGTACTTC
CAWSTSELGGEETQYF
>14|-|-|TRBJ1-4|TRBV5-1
TGCGCCAGCAGCTTGGGGGGGCCGCGTGAAAAACTGTTTTTT
CASSLGGPREKLFF
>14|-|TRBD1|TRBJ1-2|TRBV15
TGTGCCACCAGCAGGTGGACAGGGGCTCGAGGCTACACCTTC
CATSRWTGARGYTF
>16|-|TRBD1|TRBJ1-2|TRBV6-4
TGTGCCAGCAGGGTCGGACAGGGAGGACGCGACTATGGCTACACCTTC
CASRVGQGGRDYGYTF
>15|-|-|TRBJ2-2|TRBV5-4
TGTGCCAGCGGCCAGGCGGGGCTCCCTCCCGGGGAGCTGTTTTTT
CASGQAGLPPGELFF
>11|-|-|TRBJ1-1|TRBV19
TGTGCCAGTAGTATCAGGGAAGAAGCTTTCTTT
CASSIREEAFF
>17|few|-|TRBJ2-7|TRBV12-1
TGTGCCAGCAGCCCAAATACGACAGGGTTTGCTTCCTACGAGCAGTACTTC
CASSPNTTGFASYEQYF
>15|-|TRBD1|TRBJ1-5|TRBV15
TGTGCCACCAGCAGATCTGACAGGGGGAAGGAGCCCCAGCATTTT
CATSRSDRGKEPQHF
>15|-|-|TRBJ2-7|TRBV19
TGTGCCAGTAGTCTAGACGGAGTGAGCTCCTACGAGCAGTACTTC
CASSLDGVSSYEQYF
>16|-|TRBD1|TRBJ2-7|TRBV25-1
TGTGCCAGCAGTGGGGCGGCCAGGACAGGACGCTACGAGCAGTACTTC
CASSGAARTGRYEQYF
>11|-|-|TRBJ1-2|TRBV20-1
TGTACCTGTGAGGAAGGCTATGGCTACACCTTC
CTCEEGYGYTF
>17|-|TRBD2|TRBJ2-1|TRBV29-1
TGCAGCGTTGATGGGCTAGCGGGAGGGGGATCCTACAATGAGCAGTTCTTC
CSVDGLAGGGSYNEQFF
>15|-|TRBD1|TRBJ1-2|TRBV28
TGTGCCAGCAGTTTGGTAGCAGGGGGCAACTATGGCTACACCTTC
CASSLVAGGNYGYTF
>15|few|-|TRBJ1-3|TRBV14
TGTGCCAGCAGCCAAGCCGGAGTCTCTGGAAACACCATATATTTT
CASSQAGVSGNTIYF
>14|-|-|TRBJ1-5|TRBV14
TGTGCCAGCAGCCTCCCGGGGTGGGGTCAGCCCCAGCATTTT
CASSLPGWGQPQHF
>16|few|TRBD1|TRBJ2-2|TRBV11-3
TGTGCCAGCAGCGCCGGACAGGGGGCACAGGCCGGGGAGCTGTTTTTT
CASSAGQGAQAGELFF
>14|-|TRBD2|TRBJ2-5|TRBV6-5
TGTGCCAGCAAAGGCCTAGCGGGCCGTGAGACCCAGTACTTC
CASKGLAGRETQYF
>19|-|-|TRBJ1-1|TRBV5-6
TGTGCCAGCAGCCTACTCCGGGACATGGGGCCCAGGCTAAACACTGAAGCTTTCTTT
CASSLLRDMGPRLNTEAFF
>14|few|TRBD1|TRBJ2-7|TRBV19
TGTGCCAGTAAACCCGGGACAGGGGCACGCGAGCAGTACTTC
CASKPGTGAREQYF
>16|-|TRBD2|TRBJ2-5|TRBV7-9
TGTGCCAGCAGCCCTAGACTAGCGGGGGTCCAAGAGACCCAGTACTTC
CASSPRLAGVQETQYF
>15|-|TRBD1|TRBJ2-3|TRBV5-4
TGTGCCAGCAGCTCGGCACAGGGGGCTGCAGATACGCAGTATTTT
CASSSAQGAADTQYF
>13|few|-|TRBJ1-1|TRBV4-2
TGTGCCAGCAGCCTGGAGGGGAACACTGAAGCTTTCTTT
CASSLEGNTEAFF
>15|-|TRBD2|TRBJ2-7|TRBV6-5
TGTGCCAGCAGTCTTAGCGGGGGGGCCCCCTACGAGCAGTACTTC
CASSLSGGAPYEQYF
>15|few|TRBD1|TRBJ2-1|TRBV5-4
TGTGCCAGCAGCCCCGGGACAGGCTCCTACAATGAGCAGTTCTTC
CASSPGTGSYNEQFF
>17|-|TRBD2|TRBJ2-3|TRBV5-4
TGTGCCAGCAGCGTTGAAGCGGGGGGGAGTAGCACAGATACGCAGTATTTT
CASSVEAGGSSTDTQYF
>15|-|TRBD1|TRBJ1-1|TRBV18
TGTGCCAGCTCACCACAGGGACAGGGCCTGGCTGAAGCTTTCTTT
CASSPQGQGLAEAFF
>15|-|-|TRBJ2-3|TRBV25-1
TGTGCCAGCAGTGTCCTGGGGCAGGAACAAGATACGCAGTATTTT
CASSVLGQEQDTQYF
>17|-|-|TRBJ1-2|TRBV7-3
TGTGCCAGCAGCCAGGAACCAGGGGCAAGAAGCAACTATGGCTACACCTTC
CASSQEPGARSNYGYTF
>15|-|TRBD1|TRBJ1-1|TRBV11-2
TGTGCCAGCAGCCCCCACAGGGGGGTCAACACTGAAGCTTTCTTT
CASSPHRGVNTEAFF
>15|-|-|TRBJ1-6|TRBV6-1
TGTGCCAGCAGTGAAGCGCGGGGTATCGACTCACCCCTCCACTTT
CASSEARGIDSPLHF
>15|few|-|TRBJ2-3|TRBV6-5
TGTGCCAGCAGTCCGCGCTCATTCAGCACAGATACGCAGTATTTT
CASSPRSFSTDTQYF
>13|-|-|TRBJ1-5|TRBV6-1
TGTGCCAGCCACCACAGGTCCAATCAGCCCCAGCATTTT
CASHHRSNQPQHF
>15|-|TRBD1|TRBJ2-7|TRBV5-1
TGCGCCAGCAGCCGGACCGACAGGGCTCACCCCGAGCAGTACTTC
CASSRTDRAHPEQYF
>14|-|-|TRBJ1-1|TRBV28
TGTGCCAGCACCTCCCCCGGGAGGAACACTGAAGCTTTCTTT
CASTSPGRNTEAFF
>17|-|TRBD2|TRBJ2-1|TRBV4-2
TGTGCCAGCAGCCGAGGGACTAGCGGGGGGGCGCGGAATGAGCAGTTCTTC
CASSRGTSGGARNEQFF
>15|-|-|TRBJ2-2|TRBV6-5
TGTGCCAGCAGTTACGGTCGGGCGAACACCGGGGAGCTGTTTTTT
CASSYGRANTGELFF